These T cell receptor beta chains were read from a single sample in a study of beta chain features in type 1 diabetes. Sequencing used immunoSEQ multiplex PCR; TCRdb keeps in-frame clones, though not all of them. The sample lists 640,000 or so clones; 11% to 15% were seen once. Sequenced sample: naive CD4+ T cells from blood. These receptors all stem from a man aged 18 to 30 with type 1 diabetes. CDR3s leave out the opening cysteine and the closing phenylalanine or tryptophan. The order of the fields is D gene, J gene, CDR3 length, V gene, CDR3 protein. D genes are given only for firm matches.

>.|TRBJ2-4|14|TRBV4-2
ASSQEQTLAKNIQY
>.|TRBJ2-7|14|TRBV7-9
ASSWGLAQLHYEQY
>.|TRBJ1-5|11|TRBV6-5
ATTRGGNQPQH
>.|TRBJ2-7|10|TRBV29-1
SVKQGSYEQY
>.|TRBJ2-3|12|TRBV14
ASSQFLGRDTQY
>.|TRBJ1-2|12|TRBV27
ASRNSGTSYGYT
>.|TRBJ1-1|12|TRBV5-1
ASSLDRVSAEAF
>.|TRBJ2-1|13|TRBV11-2
ASSSSRGGYNEQF
>.|TRBJ1-5|13|TRBV5-1
ASSLGGGSNQPQH
>.|TRBJ1-1|12|TRBV6-5
ASSLKGQDTEAF
>.|TRBJ1-2|11|TRBV28
ASSLGQTYGYT
>TRBD2|TRBJ2-7|16|TRBV5-6
ASTENPGRGGVKYEQY
>.|TRBJ2-3|14|TRBV9
ASSVAGTALTDTQY
>.|TRBJ1-5|14|TRBV5-5
ASSFRPDASNQPQH
>TRBD2|TRBJ2-7|13|TRBV6-5
ASSYSGLAEYEQY
>.|TRBJ1-2|13|TRBV25-1
ASSDPRDGSYGYT
>.|TRBJ1-1|11|TRBV7-9
ASSFEGGTEAF
>.|TRBJ1-2|13|TRBV4-3
ASSQALTANYGYT
>.|TRBJ2-7|11|TRBV18
ASSPPGVHEQY
>.|TRBJ2-1|14|TRBV5-1
ASSEISGGSYNEQF
>TRBD2|TRBJ2-1|12|TRBV19
ASSMTSGDNEQF
>TRBD2|TRBJ2-7|11|TRBV15
ATSHSGNREQY
>.|TRBJ1-2|10|TRBV5-6
ASSALSLGYT
>.|TRBJ2-7|7|TRBV20-1
SAAREQY
>TRBD2|TRBJ2-3|13|TRBV10-3
AITEGSSGSDTQY
>TRBD1|TRBJ2-7|15|TRBV7-2
ASSSGGDRGQRYEQY
>TRBD2|TRBJ2-1|12|TRBV5-6
ASSFTGGSREQF
>.|TRBJ2-4|9|TRBV29-1
SVNRKNIQY
>.|TRBJ1-5|13|TRBV10-3
AISGSPGENQPQH